This entry lists 9 T cell receptor beta chains sequenced from one sample in a study of blood T cell repertoires in COVID-19. Sequenced by immunoSEQ multiplex PCR; TCRdb stores in-frame clones only, minus some. The top ten hold roughly 9.7% of the sample, which has roughly 20,000 clones, approximately 90% seen once. Input material: peripheral blood. The source is a human donor in a cohort sampled during active COVID-19.

This clone was counted once. V gene TRBV28 combines with J gene TRBJ1-5, with D possibly TRBD1 on 6 matching bases. Per germline, CDR1 MDHEN and CDR2 SYDVKM. Deletions cut 6 bases from V and 1 base from J, with 10 bases between. The CDR3 has 14 amino acids. The CDR3 protein is CASRRGTSNQPQHF. In DNA, the CDR3 is TGTGCCAGCAGAAGGGGGACGAGCAATCAGCCCCAGCATTTT.

The table lists this clone with a count of one. The chain recombines TRBV5-4 with TRBJ2-7; 11 positions agree with TRBD2. V gave up 4 bases and J gave up 8 bases; unmatched junction bases: 8. Germline CDR1 SGHNT, CDR2 YYREEE (reference sequence). The CDR3 runs to 14 residues. CDR3 amino acids: CASSAPSGRPQQYF. In DNA form, the CDR3 reads TGTGCCAGCAGCGCGCCTAGCGGGAGGCCCCAGCAGTACTTC. The whole variable domain, filled in from reference TRBV5-4 and TRBJ2-7, reads ETGVTQSPTHLIKTRGQQVTLRCSSQSGHNTVSWYQQALGQGPQFIFQYYREEENGRGNFPPRFSGLQFPNYSSELNVNALELDDSALYLCASSAPSGRPQQYFGPGTRLTVT.

The chain uses TRBV28 and TRBJ2-7; 7 positions agree with TRBD2. Losses at the gene ends were 2 bases for V and 6 bases for J; bases not matched to a gene: 13. Germline CDR1 is MDHEN and CDR2 is SYDVKM. The CDR3 loop spans 16 amino acids. The CDR3 DNA is TGTGCCAGCAGTTTACCCTCGGCGGGAGTAACGGGCGAGCAGTACTTC. Translated, it gives CASSLPSAGVTGEQYF.

This rearrangement joins TRBV11-2 to TRBJ2-7; the D gene is possibly TRBD1 (6 bases). V gave up 5 bases and J gave up 6 bases, with 11 bases separating them. The CDR3 runs to 12 residues. CDR1 is SGHAT and CDR2 is FQNNGV in the germline V gene. The CDR3 nucleotides are TGTGCCAGCAGCGTGCAGGGGCCCGAGCAGTACTTC. Protein product: CASSVQGPEQYF.

The CDR3 region is CASSLFGRVDTGELFF. The CDR3 DNA reads as TGCGCCAGCAGCTTGTTTGGCAGGGTGGACACCGGGGAGCTGTTTTTT. The chain links TRBV5-1 to TRBJ2-2; tentatively, D is TRBD1 (5 bases). Trimming took 1 base from V and 3 from J, leaving 13 bases between them. This CDR3 spans 16 amino acids. Looked up from germline, CDR1 is SGHRS and CDR2 is YFSETQ.

The rearrangement joins TRBV2 to TRBJ2-7; TRBD1 agrees at 7 bases. CDR3 length: 14 amino acids. The germline CDR1 and CDR2 sequences are SNHLY and FYNNEI. After removal of 4 bases from V and 6 bases from J, the junction contained 9 bases not matched to a gene. This CDR3 reads CASSVSRGSAEQYF. CDR3 DNA sequence: TGTGCCAGCAGTGTCTCCAGGGGGTCGGCCGAGCAGTACTTC.

This clone appeared a single time. The chain employs TRBV5-6 and TRBJ2-7; no definite D call. Germline loops: CDR1 SGHDT, CDR2 YYEEEE. V dropped 1 base and J dropped 3 bases, with 8 bases sitting between them. The CDR3 consists of 13 residues. CDR3 amino acids: CASSLSRYYEQYF. CDR3 DNA: TGTGCCAGCAGCTTGAGCCGCTACTACGAGCAGTACTTC.

The chain couples TRBV6-5 to TRBJ1-1, with D uncertain. Germline CDR1 is MNHEY and CDR2 is SVGAGI. Trimming removed 5 bases from V and 1 base from J, with 11 bases in between. The CDR3 has 14 residues. CDR3: CASSPETGNTEAFF. DNA of the CDR3: TGTGCCAGCAGTCCTGAGACGGGGAACACTGAAGCTTTCTTT.

This clone was detected once. The chain employs TRBV18 and TRBJ2-1; 13 bases line up with TRBD2. Germline trimming cut 3 bases from V and 7 bases from J; bases unmatched to any gene: 6. CDR1 and CDR2 (germline): KGHSH, LQKENI. The CDR3 loop spans 16 amino acids. The CDR3 is CASSPSLAGGGNEQFF. In DNA form, the CDR3 reads TGTGCCAGCTCACCCTCACTAGCGGGAGGGGGTAATGAGCAGTTCTTC.